One TCR beta chain is described in this entry. One entry per CDR3 protein, called by TCRdb with MiXCR from the RT-PCR reads. Of about 680,000 distinct CDR3 sequences in the sample, approximately 15% were seen once. The CDR3 is made up of 15 amino acids. V was trimmed by 3 bases and J by 1 base, leaving 15 bases between them. Germline lookup yields CDR1 GTSNPN and CDR2 SVGIG (reference sequence). The sequenced material came from memory CD4+ T cells from blood. This sequence was found in a female donor in good health, serving as a healthy control. V gene TRBV30 combines with J gene TRBJ1-1; D might be TRBD1 (6 bases). The CDR3 DNA reads as TGTGCCTGGAGGGGCCTAGGGACAAAGAACACTGAAGCTTTCTTT. Its translation: CAWRGLGTKNTEAFF.